This T cell receptor (beta chain) was captured by sequencing in a study of Graves' ophthalmopathy and Graves' hyperthyroidism. RNA transcripts served as template for amplifying TCR beta CDR3 sequences. Following a first-round RT-PCR that used HTBI primers, a second-round multiplex PCR was carried out. TCRdb re-called the multiplex PCR reads with MiXCR, one entry per CDR3 protein. Of 400,000 to 500,000 distinct CDR3 sequences listed, 20% to 25% are singletons. From germline, CDR1 is SEHNR and CDR2 FQNEAQ (reference sequence). The CDR3 extends over 15 amino acids. V shed 2 bases, J shed 0 bases, and the junction held 2 bases outside the gene matches. This clonotype appeared many times.

Sequences were obtained from peripheral blood. The chain carries TRBV7-9 and TRBJ1-1; 8 bases map to TRBD1. This sequence was found in a woman under 30 with stable Graves' hyperthyroidism. The CDR3 protein is CASSLSRGLNTEAFF. The CDR3 DNA follows: TGTGCCAGCAGCTTAAGCAGGGGGCTGAACACTGAAGCTTTCTTT.